Listed here is a single T cell receptor (beta chain). The clone's antigen remains unknown. It has no much larger one-base neighbor in the sample; base qualities were not kept. A total of approximately 27 patients with locally advanced or metastatic urothelial carcinoma, treated at Memorial Sloan Kettering on a trial protocol, made up the cohort. Peripheral blood mononuclear cells were collected pretreatment and during treatment, with between 1 and 8 total time points obtained per patient. The Qiagen DNeasy Blood extraction kit was used to purify genomic DNA from total PBMCs and tumor samples. Collected pretreatment and during treatment, PBMCs were isolated and stored as previously described. The entry originates in a study of PD-L1 blockade in urothelial cancer (dated by TCRdb to about 2017). Background for the entire study: Every patient began therapy in 2014 and was given atezolizumab 1,200 mg intravenously every 3 weeks. TCR sequencing covered pretreatment tumor samples and matched, serially collected peripheral blood taken before and after atezolizumab treatment. In the same patients, whole exome sequencing and RNA sequencing of pretreatment tumors were performed in addition to TCR sequencing. Durable clinical benefit was defined as a progression-free survival longer than 6 months, and TCR features were additionally tested against progression-free survival and overall survival. Blood samples were analyzed at two time points: 3 weeks after treatment start (second dose) and 6 weeks after treatment start. About 10 patients achieved durable clinical benefit and 20 did not. Blood samples gave a median of 141,255 T cells and 82,636 unique TCRs, with a median clonality of 0.080. An ECOG performance status of 0 or 1 was recorded for the patients, and 0 to 3 prior chemotherapy regimens had been received by the patients. Around 30 patients had pretreatment blood TCR-seq, some 24 had at least one posttreatment blood collection, and some 24 had tumor TCR-seq. About 90% of the roughly 29 patients were identified as males with urothelial cancer of bladder origin, and a prior smoking history was reported by 18 of 29 patients. Somatic, immune and clinical correlates of response to PD-L1 blockade with atezolizumab in urothelial cancer were the focus of an exploratory multi-omic analysis. What the study reported, not specific to this receptor: Among patients with durable benefit, tumor-associated TCR clones showed greater expansion in peripheral blood 3 weeks after treatment started (n of about 21, p = 0.022). Because the sample size was small (n ≈ 27) and many exploratory analyses were performed, the results are intended to be hypothesis-generating. A pretreatment peripheral blood TCR clonality below the median was linked to improved progression-free and overall survival.

Via the germline V gene (reference sequence), CDR1 is GTSNPN and CDR2 SVGIG. The V end loses 1 base and the J end loses 11 bases, and a stretch of 14 bases separates them. There are 13 amino acids in the CDR3, from cysteine to phenylalanine inclusive. The DNA shown is the 39-base CDR3, in frame from base 1. Synthetic TCR analog templates were spiked into each PCR so that absolute template abundance could be estimated from read counts. Using the immunoSEQ assay, TCRbeta CDR3 regions were amplified from genomic DNA with bias-controlled V and J gene primers. Sequencing of rearranged TCRbeta segments was performed at approximately 20X coverage. As for how the authors treated the data: Clustering was used to correct sequencing errors, and CDR3s were annotated against IMGT to assign V, D and J genes. Only productive TCRbeta rearrangements were used in downstream analyses, excluding out-of-frame or stop-codon sequences. To compute clonality, Shannon entropy was normalized by the log of the number of unique productive sequences and then subtracted from one. Fisher's exact test with Benjamini-Hochberg correction, using a cutoff of adjusted p below 0.01, was how clones that differed between time points or between blood and tumor were identified. The clones in this table, taken by TCRdb from immuneACCESS, are in-frame only. Not every clone is retained; where verified, under half of the shortfall comes from an unresolved V gene, and the cause of the rest is unknown. That table gives V, J and clone size, and the DNA gave D and trimming. This sample lists approximately 51,000 clones; roughly 86% were detected once. More than 15% of the sample is held by the ten biggest clonotypes.

Sequencing was performed on PBMCs, taken around atezolizumab (anti-PD-L1) treatment. The chain is made from TRBV30 and TRBJ2-2; the D segment could be TRBD1, given 5 matching bases. The receptor comes from a man in his 60s with urothelial cancer. The sequenced DNA is TGTGCCTGGAGTGGGGCAGGGATGGTCGAGCTGTTTTTT. Its amino acids are CAWSGAGMVELFF.